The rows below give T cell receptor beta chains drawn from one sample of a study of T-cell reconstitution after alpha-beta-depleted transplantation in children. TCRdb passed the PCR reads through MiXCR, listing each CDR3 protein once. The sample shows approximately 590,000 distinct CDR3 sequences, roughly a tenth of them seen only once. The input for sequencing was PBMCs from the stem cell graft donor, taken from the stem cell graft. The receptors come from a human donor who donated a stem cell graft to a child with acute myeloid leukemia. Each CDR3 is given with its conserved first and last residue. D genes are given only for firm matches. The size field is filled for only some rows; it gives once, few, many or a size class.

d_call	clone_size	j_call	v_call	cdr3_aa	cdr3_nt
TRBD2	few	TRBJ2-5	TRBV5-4	CASSSTRTSGSEKTQYF	TGTGCCAGCAGCTCAACTAGGACTAGCGGGAGTGAAAAGACCCAGTACTTC
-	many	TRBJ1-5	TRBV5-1	CASSAGDVSNQPQHF	TGCGCCAGCAGCGCAGGGGACGTATCGAATCAGCCCCAGCATTTT
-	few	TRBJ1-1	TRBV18	CASSPRSPEAFF	TGTGCCAGCTCACCACGGTCGCCTGAAGCTTTCTTT
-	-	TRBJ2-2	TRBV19	CASSILGTGELFF	TGTGCCAGTAGTATCCTAGGTACCGGGGAGCTGTTTTTT
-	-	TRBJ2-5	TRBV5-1	CASSLGIKETQYF	TGCGCCAGCAGCTTGGGGATCAAAGAGACCCAGTACTTC
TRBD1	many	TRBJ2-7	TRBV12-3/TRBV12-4	CASSSLRGQEYEQYF	TGTGCCAGCAGTTCCCTAAGGGGGCAGGAGTACGAGCAGTACTTC
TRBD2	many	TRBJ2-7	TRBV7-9	CASSMTSGLPYEQYF	TGTGCCAGCAGCATGACTAGCGGACTTCCCTACGAGCAGTACTTC
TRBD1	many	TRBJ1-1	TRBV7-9	CASSLEDRQGAEAFF	TGTGCCAGCAGCTTAGAGGACAGGCAGGGGGCCGAAGCTTTCTTT
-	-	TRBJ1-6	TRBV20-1	CSARETDVFNSPLHF	TGCAGTGCTAGAGAGACAGACGTGTTCAATTCACCCCTCCACTTT
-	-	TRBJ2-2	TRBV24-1	CATSGNFWGLANTGELFF	TGTGCCACCAGTGGAAATTTCTGGGGGCTCGCGAACACCGGGGAGCTGTTTTTT
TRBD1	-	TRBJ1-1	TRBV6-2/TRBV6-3	CASSLTGVREAFF	TGTGCCAGCAGTCTAACAGGGGTAAGGGAAGCTTTCTTT
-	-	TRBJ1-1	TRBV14	CASSHEVLMNTEAFF	TGTGCCAGCAGCCACGAAGTCCTAATGAACACTGAAGCTTTCTTT
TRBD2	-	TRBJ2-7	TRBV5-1	CASSLGTSGTNTYEQYF	TGCGCCAGCAGCTTGGGGACTAGCGGGACGAATACCTACGAGCAGTACTTC
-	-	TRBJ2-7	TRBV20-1	CSATETAWYEQYF	TGCAGTGCTACGGAGACCGCATGGTACGAGCAGTACTTC
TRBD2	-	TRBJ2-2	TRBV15	CATSRSPGLAGLANTGELFF	TGTGCCACCAGCAGATCCCCGGGACTAGCGGGATTAGCGAACACCGGGGAGCTGTTTTTT
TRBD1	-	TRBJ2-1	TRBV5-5	CASSLVPGTGGGSEQFF	TGTGCCAGCAGCTTGGTGCCCGGGACAGGGGGGGGGTCTGAGCAGTTCTTC
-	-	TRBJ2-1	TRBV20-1	CSASLDGAYNEQFF	TGCAGTGCTAGTCTCGACGGAGCCTACAATGAGCAGTTCTTC
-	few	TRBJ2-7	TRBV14	CASSPGGPSFDEQYF	TGTGCCAGCAGCCCCGGGGGCCCCTCGTTCGACGAGCAGTACTTC
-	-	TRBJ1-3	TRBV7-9	CASTHLRSGNTIYF	TGTGCCAGCACACACCTACGTTCTGGAAACACCATATATTTT
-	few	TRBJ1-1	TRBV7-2	CASSLQGHHPNTEAFF	TGTGCCAGCAGCTTACAAGGACATCACCCGAACACTGAAGCTTTCTTT
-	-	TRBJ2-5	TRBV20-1	CSAHRGGGPQTQYF	TGCAGTGCTCATAGGGGGGGAGGGCCACAGACCCAGTACTTC
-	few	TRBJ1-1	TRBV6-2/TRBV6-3	CASSYELDLAFF	TGTGCCAGCAGTTACGAATTGGACCTAGCTTTCTTT
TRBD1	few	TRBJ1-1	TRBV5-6	CASSLGYRGKGTEAFF	TGTGCCAGCAGCTTGGGGTACAGGGGAAAGGGAACTGAAGCTTTCTTT
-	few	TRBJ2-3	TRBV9	CASSVVRGNLPDTQYF	TGTGCCAGCAGCGTAGTGAGGGGTAACTTACCAGATACGCAGTATTTT
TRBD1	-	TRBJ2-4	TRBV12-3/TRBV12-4	CASSLAGQGKAKNIQYF	TGTGCCAGCAGTTTAGCTGGACAGGGCAAAGCCAAAAACATTCAGTACTTC
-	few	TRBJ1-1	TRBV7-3	CASSEQGRLRDTEAFF	TGTGCCAGCAGCGAGCAGGGGAGGTTGAGGGACACTGAAGCTTTCTTT
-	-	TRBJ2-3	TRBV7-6	CASSLDQGLLDTQYF	TGTGCCAGCAGCTTAGACCAAGGTCTTCTAGATACGCAGTATTTT
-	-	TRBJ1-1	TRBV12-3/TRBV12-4	CASREQGSLNTEAFF	TGTGCCAGCAGGGAACAGGGATCTCTAAACACTGAAGCTTTCTTT
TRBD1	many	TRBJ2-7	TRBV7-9	CASSLKTGGDYEQYF	TGTGCCAGCAGCTTAAAGACAGGGGGTGACTACGAGCAGTACTTC
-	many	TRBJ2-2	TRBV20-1	CSVRDTGELFF	TGCAGTGTCCGGGATACCGGGGAGCTGTTTTTT
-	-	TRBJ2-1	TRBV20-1	CSARLPQGEQFF	TGCAGTGCTCGACTACCCCAGGGAGAGCAGTTCTTC
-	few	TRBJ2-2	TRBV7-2	CASSLDWGAPELFF	TGTGCCAGCAGCTTAGACTGGGGGGCGCCGGAGCTGTTTTTT
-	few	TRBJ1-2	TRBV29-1	CSVETETWNGYTF	TGCAGCGTTGAGACAGAGACTTGGAATGGCTACACCTTC
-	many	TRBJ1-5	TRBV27	CARKIKGLYDRINQPQHF	TGTGCCAGAAAAATAAAAGGACTTTACGACAGGATCAATCAGCCCCAGCATTTT
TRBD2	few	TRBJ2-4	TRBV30	CAWSGAGGGAKNIQYF	TGTGCCTGGAGTGGAGCGGGAGGAGGGGCCAAAAACATTCAGTACTTC
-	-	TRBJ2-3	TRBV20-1	CSAPRTDTQYF	TGCAGTGCCCCCCGCACGGATACGCAGTATTTT
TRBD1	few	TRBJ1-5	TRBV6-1	CASSTGTAINQPQHF	TGTGCCAGCAGTACCGGGACAGCTATTAATCAGCCCCAGCATTTT
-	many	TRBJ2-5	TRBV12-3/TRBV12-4	CASSFRQTQETQYF	TGTGCCAGCAGTTTTAGACAGACGCAAGAGACCCAGTACTTC
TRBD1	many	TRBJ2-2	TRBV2	CASKPTLWTGVVGELFF	TGTGCCAGCAAACCAACTCTCTGGACAGGGGTCGTCGGGGAGCTGTTTTTT
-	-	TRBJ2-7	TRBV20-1	CSARVATVDEQYF	TGCAGTGCTAGAGTAGCGACAGTGGACGAGCAGTACTTC
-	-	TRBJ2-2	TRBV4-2	CASSQDMGGGNTGELFF	TGTGCCAGCAGCCAAGATATGGGAGGGGGTAACACCGGGGAGCTGTTTTTT
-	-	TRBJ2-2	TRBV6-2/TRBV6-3	CASDRGNSNTGELFF	TGTGCCAGCGATCGGGGGAACTCGAACACCGGGGAGCTGTTTTTT